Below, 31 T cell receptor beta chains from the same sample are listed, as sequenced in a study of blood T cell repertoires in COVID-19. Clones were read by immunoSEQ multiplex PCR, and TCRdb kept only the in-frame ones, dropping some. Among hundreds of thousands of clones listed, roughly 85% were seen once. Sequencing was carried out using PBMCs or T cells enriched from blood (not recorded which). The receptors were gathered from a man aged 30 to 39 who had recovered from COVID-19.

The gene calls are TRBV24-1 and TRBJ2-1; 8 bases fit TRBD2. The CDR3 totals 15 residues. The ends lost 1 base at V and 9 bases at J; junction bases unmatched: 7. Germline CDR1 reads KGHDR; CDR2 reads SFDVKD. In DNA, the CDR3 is TGTGCCACCAGTGATTTCCGGGGGGGGGCAGTTGAGCAGTTCTTC. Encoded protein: CATSDFRGGAVEQFF.

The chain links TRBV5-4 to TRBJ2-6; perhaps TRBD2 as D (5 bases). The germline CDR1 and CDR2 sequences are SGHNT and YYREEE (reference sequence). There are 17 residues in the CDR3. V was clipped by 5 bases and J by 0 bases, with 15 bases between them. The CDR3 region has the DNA TGTGCCAGCAGTGGAGGTGGCGGTGACTCTGGGGCCAACGTCCTGACTTTC. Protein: CASSGGGGDSGANVLTF.

The CDR3 sequence: CATSSQGYEQYF. In DNA form, the CDR3 reads TGTGCCACCAGCAGTCAGGGCTACGAGCAGTACTTC. This rearrangement joins TRBV15 to TRBJ2-7; D possibly corresponds to TRBD1 (5 bases). This CDR3 has 12 residues. Trimming removed 3 bases at V and 3 bases at J, with 6 bases between. The germline gives CDR1 LNHNV, CDR2 YYDKDF (reference sequence).

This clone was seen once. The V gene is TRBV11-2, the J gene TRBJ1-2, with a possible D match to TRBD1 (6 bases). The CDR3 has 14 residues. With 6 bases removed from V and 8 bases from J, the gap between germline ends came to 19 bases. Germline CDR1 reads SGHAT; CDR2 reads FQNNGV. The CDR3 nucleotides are TGTGCCAGCAGGATGGGGACATCTTTTAGGGGCTACACCTTC. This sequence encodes CASRMGTSFRGYTF. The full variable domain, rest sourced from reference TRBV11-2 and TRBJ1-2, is EAGVAQSPRYKIIEKRQSVAFWCNPISGHATLYWYQQILGQGPKLLIQFQNNGVVDDSQLPKDRFSAERLKGVDSTLKIQPAKLEDSAVYLCASRMGTSFRGYTFGSGTRLTVV.

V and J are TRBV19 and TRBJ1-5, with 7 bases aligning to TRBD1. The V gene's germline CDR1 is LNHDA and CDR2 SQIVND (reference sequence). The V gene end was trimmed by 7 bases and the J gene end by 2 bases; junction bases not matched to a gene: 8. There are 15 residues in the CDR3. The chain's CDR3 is CASINSGTGNQPQHF. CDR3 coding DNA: TGTGCCAGTATCAATTCCGGGACAGGCAATCAGCCCCAGCATTTT. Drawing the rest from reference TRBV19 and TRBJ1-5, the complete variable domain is DGGITQSPKYLFRKEGQNVTLSCEQNLNHDAMYWYRQDPGQGLRLIYYSQIVNDFQKGDIAEGYSVSREKKESFPLTVTSAQKNPTAFYLCASINSGTGNQPQHFGDGTRLSIL.

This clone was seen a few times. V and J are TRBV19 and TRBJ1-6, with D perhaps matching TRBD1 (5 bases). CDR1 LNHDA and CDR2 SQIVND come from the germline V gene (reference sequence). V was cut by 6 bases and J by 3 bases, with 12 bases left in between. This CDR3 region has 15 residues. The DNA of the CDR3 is TGTGCCAGTAGCGGACACCGTATCTATAATTCACCCCTCCACTTT. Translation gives CASSGHRIYNSPLHF.

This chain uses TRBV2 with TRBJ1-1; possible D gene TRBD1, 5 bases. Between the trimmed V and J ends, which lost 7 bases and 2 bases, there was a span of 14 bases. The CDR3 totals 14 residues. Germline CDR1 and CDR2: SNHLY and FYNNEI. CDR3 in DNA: TGTGCCAGCACTGGAGACAGATATAACACTGAAGCTTTCTTT. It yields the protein CASTGDRYNTEAFF.

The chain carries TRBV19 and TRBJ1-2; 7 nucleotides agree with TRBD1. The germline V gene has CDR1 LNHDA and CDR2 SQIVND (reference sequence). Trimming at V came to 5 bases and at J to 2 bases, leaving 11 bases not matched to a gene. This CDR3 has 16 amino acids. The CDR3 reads CASSFVRGQKNYGYTF. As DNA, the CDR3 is TGTGCCAGTAGTTTCGTTAGGGGACAGAAGAACTATGGCTACACCTTC.

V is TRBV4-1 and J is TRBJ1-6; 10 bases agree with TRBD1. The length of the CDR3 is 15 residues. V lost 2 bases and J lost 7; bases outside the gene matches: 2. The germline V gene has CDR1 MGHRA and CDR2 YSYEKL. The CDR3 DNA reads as TGCGCCAGCAGCCAATCGGGACAGGGGAATTCACCCCTCCACTTT. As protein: CASSQSGQGNSPLHF.

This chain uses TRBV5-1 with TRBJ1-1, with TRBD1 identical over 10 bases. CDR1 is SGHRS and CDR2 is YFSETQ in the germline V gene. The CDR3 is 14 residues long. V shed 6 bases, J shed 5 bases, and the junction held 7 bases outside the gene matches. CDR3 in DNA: TGCGCCAGCACCCGGGACAGGGGTTGGACTGAAGCTTTCTTT. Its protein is CASTRDRGWTEAFF.

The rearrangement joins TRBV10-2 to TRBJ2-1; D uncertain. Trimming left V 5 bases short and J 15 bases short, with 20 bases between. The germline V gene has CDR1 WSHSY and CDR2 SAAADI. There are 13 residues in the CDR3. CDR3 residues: CASSFMAADPAFF. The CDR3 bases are TGCGCCAGCAGTTTCATGGCGGCAGATCCCGCGTTCTTC.

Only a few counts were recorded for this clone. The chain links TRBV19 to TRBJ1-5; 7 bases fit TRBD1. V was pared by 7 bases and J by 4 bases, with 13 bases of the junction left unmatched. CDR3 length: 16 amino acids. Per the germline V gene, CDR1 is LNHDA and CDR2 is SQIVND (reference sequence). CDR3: CASNNRGGGENQPQHF. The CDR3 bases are TGTGCCAGTAACAACAGGGGCGGAGGGGAAAATCAGCCCCAGCATTTT.

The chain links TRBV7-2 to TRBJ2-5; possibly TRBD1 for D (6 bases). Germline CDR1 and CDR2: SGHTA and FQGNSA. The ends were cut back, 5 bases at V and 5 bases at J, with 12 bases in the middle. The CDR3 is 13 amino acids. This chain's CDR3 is CASSGGHIETQYF. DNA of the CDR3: TGTGCCAGCAGCGGGGGCCATATTGAGACCCAGTACTTC.

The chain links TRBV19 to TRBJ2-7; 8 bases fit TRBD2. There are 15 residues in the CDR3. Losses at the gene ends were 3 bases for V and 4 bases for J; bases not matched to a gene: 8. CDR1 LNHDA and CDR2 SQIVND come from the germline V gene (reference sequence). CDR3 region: CASSMEAGGQYEQYF. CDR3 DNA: TGTGCCAGTAGTATGGAGGCGGGGGGACAATACGAGCAGTACTTC.

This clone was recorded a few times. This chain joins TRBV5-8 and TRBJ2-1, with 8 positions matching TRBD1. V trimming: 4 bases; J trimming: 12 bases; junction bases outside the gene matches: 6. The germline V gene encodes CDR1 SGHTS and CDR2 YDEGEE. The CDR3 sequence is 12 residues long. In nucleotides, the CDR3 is TGTGCCAGCAGCGTGGGACAGGTCGGGCAGTTCTTC. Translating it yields CASSVGQVGQFF.

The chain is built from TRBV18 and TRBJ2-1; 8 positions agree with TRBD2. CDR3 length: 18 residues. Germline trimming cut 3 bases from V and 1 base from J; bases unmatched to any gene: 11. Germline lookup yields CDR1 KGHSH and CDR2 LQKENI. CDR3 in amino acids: CASSPGLALVGSYNEQFF. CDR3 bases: TGTGCCAGCTCACCCGGACTAGCTCTTGTGGGTTCCTACAATGAGCAGTTCTTC. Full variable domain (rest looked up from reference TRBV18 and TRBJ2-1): NAGVMQNPRHLVRRRGQEARLRCSPMKGHSHVYWYRQLPEEGLKFMVYLQKENIIDESGMPKERFSAEFPKEGPSILRIQQVVRGDSAAYFCASSPGLALVGSYNEQFFGPGTRLTVL.

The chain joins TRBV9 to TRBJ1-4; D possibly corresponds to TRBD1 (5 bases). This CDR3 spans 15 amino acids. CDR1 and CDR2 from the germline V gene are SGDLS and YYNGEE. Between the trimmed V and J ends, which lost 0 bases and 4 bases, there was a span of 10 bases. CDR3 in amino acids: CASSVGRQINEKLFF. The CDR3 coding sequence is TGTGCCAGCAGCGTAGGTAGACAGATTAATGAAAAACTGTTTTTT.

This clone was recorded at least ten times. The chain's CDR3 is CASSRTGEIEAFF. As DNA, the CDR3 is TGTGCCAGCAGTAGGACAGGGGAAATTGAAGCTTTCTTT. This rearrangement joins TRBV6-5 to TRBJ1-1; 9 nucleotides line up with TRBD1. The CDR3 is 13 amino acids. Trimming took 5 bases from V and 7 from J; bases not matched to a gene: 5. Looked up from germline, CDR1 is MNHEY and CDR2 is SVGAGI.

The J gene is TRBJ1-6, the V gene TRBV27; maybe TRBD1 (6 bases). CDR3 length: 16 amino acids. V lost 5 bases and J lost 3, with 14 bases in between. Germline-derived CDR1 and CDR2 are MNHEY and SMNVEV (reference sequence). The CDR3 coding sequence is TGTGCCAGCAGTCAACGAACAGGGTACTATAATTCACCCCTCCACTTT. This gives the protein CASSQRTGYYNSPLHF.

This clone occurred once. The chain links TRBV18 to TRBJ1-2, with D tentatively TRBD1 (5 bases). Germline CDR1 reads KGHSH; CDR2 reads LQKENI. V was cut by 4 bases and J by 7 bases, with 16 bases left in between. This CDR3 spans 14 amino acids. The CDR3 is CASSHYPVGVGYTF. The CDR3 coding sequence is TGTGCCAGCTCACACTACCCGGTAGGGGTTGGCTACACCTTC.

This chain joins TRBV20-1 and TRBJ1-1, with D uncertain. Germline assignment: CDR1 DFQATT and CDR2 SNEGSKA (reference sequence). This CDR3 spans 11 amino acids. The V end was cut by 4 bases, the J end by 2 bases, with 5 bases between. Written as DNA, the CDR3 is TGCAGTGCTAATAGAAACACTGAAGCTTTCTTT. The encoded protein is CSANRNTEAFF.

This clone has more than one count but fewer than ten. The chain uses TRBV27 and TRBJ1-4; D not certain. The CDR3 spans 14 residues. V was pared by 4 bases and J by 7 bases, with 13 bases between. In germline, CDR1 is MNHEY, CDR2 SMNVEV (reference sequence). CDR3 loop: CASSSGGPGEKLFF. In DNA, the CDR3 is TGTGCCAGCAGTTCGGGAGGCCCTGGTGAAAAACTGTTTTTT.

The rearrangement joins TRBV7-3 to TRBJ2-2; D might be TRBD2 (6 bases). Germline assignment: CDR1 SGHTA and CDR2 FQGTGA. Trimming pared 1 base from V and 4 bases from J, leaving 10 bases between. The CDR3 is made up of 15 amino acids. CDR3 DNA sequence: TGTGCCAGCAGCTTAAGTTTGGGGGGCACCGGGGAGCTGTTTTTT. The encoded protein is CASSLSLGGTGELFF.

The CDR3 DNA follows: TGCGCCAGCAGCTTGGGGGGCTCCAGCTCCTACAATGAGCAGTTCTTC. Translation gives CASSLGGSSSYNEQFF. The rearrangement links TRBV5-1 to TRBJ2-1, with D possibly matching TRBD1 (5 bases). V was trimmed by 0 bases and J by 0 bases, leaving 10 bases between them. Germline loops: CDR1 SGHRS, CDR2 YFSETQ. This CDR3 has 16 amino acids.

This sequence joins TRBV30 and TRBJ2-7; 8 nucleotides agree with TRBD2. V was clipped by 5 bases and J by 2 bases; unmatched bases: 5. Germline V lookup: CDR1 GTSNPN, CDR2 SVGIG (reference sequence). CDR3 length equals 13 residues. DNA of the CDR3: TGTGCCTGGGGCCGGGGGGGAGCCTACGAGCAGTACTTC. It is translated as CAWGRGGAYEQYF.

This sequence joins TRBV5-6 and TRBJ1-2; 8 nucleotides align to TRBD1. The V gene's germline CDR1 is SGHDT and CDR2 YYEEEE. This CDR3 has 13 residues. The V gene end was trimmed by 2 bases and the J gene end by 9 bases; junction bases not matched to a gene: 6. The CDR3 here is CASSFQDRASYTF. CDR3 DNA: TGTGCCAGCAGCTTTCAGGACAGGGCGAGCTACACCTTC.

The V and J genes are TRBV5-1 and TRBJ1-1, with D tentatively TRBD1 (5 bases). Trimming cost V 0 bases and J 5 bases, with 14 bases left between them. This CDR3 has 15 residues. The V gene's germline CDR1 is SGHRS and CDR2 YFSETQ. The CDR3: CASSLEVSGGTEAFF. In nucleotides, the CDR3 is TGCGCCAGCAGCTTGGAGGTGAGCGGGGGGACTGAAGCTTTCTTT.

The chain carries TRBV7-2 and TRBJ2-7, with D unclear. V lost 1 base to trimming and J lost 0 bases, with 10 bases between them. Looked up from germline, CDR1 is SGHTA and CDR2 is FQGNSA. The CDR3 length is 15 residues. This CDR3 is CASSLVQELSYEQYF. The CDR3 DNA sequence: TGTGCCAGCAGCTTAGTTCAGGAACTCTCCTACGAGCAGTACTTC.

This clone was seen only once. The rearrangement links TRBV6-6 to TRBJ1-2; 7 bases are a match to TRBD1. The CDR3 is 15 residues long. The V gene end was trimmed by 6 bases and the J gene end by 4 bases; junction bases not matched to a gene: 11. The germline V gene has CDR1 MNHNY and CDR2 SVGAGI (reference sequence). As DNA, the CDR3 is TGTGCCAGCAGGGATCCCAACAGGGGCGGCTATGGCTACACCTTC. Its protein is CASRDPNRGGYGYTF.

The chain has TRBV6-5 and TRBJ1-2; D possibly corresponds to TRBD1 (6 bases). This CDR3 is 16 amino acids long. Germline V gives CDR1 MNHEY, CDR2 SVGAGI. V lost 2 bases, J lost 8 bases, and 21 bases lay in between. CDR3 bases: TGTGCCAGCAGTTACCCCGGGGGAGGGGGACCGAGGGGCTACACCTTC. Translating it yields CASSYPGGGGPRGYTF.

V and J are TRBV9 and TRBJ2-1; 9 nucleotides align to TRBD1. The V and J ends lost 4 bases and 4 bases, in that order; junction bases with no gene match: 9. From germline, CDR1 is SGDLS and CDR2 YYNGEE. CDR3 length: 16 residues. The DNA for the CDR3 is TGTGCCAGCAGCCGATCCGGGACAGGGAATTACAATGAGCAGTTCTTC. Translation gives CASSRSGTGNYNEQFF.